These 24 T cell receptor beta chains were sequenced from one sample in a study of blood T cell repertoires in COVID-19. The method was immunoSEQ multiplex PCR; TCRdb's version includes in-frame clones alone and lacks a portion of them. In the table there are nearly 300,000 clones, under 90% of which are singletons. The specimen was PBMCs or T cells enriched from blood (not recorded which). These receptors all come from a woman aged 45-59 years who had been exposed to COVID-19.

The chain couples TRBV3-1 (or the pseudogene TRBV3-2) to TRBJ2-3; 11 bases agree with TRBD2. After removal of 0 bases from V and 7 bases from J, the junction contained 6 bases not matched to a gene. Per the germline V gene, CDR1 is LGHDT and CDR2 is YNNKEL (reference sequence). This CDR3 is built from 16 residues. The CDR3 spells CASSQERLAGGHTQYF. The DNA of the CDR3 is TGTGCCAGCAGCCAAGAGAGGCTAGCGGGGGGACATACGCAGTATTTT.

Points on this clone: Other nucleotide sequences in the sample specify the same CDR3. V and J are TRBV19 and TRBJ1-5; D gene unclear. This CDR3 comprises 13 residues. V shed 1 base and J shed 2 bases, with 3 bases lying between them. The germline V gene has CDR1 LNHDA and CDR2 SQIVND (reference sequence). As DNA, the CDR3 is TGTGCCAGTAGTATAGCTGGCAATCAGCCCCAGCATTTT. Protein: CASSIAGNQPQHF.

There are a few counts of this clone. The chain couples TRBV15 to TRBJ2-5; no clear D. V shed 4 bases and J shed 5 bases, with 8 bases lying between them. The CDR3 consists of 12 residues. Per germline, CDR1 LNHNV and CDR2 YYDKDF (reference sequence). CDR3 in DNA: TGTGCCACCAGCACCCACGGTGAGACCCAGTACTTC. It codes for CATSTHGETQYF.

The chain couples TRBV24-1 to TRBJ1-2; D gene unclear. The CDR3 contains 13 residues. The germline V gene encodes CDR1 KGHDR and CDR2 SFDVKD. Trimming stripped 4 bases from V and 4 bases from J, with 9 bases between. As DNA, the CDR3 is TGTGCCACCAGTGACCCCAGGTCCTATGGCTACACCTTC. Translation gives CATSDPRSYGYTF.

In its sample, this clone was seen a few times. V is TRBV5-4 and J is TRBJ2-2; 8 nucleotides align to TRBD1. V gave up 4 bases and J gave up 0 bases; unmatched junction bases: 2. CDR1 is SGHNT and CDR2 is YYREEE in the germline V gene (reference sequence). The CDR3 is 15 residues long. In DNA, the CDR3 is TGTGCCAGCAGCGGGGGACAGGCGAACACCGGGGAGCTGTTTTTT. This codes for CASSGGQANTGELFF.

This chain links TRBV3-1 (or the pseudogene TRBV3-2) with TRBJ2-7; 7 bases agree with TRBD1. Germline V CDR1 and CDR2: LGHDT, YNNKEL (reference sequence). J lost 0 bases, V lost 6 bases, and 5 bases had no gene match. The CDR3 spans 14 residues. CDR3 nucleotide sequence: TGTGCCAGCAGTACCGGGACAGCCTCCTACGAGCAGTACTTC. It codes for CASSTGTASYEQYF.

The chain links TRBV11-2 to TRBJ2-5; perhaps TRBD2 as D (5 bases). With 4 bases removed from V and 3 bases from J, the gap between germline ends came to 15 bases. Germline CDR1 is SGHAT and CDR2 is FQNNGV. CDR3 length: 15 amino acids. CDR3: CASSSPVGGKETQYF. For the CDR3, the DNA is TGTGCCAGCAGCTCCCCCGTAGGAGGTAAAGAGACCCAGTACTTC.

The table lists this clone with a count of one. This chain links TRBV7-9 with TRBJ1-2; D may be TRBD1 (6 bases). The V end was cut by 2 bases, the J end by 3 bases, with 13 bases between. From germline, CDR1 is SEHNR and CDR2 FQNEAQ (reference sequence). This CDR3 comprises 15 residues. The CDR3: CASSLRSPGDYGYTF. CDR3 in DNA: TGTGCCAGCAGCTTACGTTCCCCAGGGGACTATGGCTACACCTTC.

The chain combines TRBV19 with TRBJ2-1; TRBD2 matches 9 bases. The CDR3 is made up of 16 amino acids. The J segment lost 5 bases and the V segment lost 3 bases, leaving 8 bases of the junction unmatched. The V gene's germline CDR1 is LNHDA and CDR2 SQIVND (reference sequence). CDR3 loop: CASSISGTSYNNEQFF. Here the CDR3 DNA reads TGTGCCAGTAGTATTTCCGGGACTAGCTACAACAATGAGCAGTTCTTC.

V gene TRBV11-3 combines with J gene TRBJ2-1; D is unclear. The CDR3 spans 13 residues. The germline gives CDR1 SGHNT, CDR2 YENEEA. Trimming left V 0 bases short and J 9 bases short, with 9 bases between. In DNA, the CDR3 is TGTGCCAGCAGCTTAGACCAGTTACGTGAGCAGTTCTTC. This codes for CASSLDQLREQFF. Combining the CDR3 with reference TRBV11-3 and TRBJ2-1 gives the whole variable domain EAGVVQSPRYKIIEKKQPVAFWCNPISGHNTLYWYLQNLGQGPELLIRYENEEAVDDSQLPKDRFSAERLKGVDSTLKIQPAELGDSAVYLCASSLDQLREQFFGPGTRLTVL.

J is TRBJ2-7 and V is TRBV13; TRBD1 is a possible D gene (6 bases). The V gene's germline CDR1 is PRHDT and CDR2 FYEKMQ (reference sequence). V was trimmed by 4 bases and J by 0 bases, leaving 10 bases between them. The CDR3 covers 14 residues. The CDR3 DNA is TGTGCCAGCAGCTCCCGGGACAACTCCTACGAGCAGTACTTC. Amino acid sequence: CASSSRDNSYEQYF.

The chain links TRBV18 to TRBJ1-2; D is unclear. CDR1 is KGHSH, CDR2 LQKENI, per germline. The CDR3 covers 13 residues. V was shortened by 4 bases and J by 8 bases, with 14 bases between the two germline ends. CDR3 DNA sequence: TGTGCCAGCTCACGGTCCGGCAGTAGCGGCTACACCTTC. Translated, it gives CASSRSGSSGYTF.

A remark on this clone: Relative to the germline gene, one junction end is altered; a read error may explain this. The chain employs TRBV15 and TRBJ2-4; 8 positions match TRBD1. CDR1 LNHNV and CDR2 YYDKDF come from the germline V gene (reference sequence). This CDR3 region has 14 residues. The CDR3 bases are TGTGCCACCAGCAATCTCAGGGGGCCATTTCCGCGGGACTTC. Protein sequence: CATSNLRGPFPRDF.

CDR3 DNA sequence: TGTGCCAGTGGTTTGGACAGGCCATCCTACAATGAGCAGTTCTTC. Translating it yields CASGLDRPSYNEQFF. The chain recombines TRBV2 with TRBJ2-1; 7 nucleotides agree with TRBD1. The CDR3 is 15 amino acids. V lost 9 bases to trimming and J lost 1 base; unmatched junction nucleotides: 9. The germline CDR1 and CDR2 sequences are SNHLY and FYNNEI.

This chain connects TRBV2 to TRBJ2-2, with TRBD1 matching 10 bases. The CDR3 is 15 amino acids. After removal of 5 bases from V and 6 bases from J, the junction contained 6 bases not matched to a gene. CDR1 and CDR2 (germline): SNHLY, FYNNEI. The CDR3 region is CASSLDRGSAGELFF. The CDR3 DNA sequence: TGTGCCAGCAGTCTGGACAGGGGGAGTGCCGGGGAGCTGTTTTTT. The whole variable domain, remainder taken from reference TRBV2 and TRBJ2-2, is EPEVTQTPSHQVTQMGQEVILRCVPISNHLYFYWYRQILGQKVEFLVSFYNNEISEKSEIFDDQFSVERPDGSNFTLKIRSTKLEDSAMYFCASSLDRGSAGELFFGEGSRLTVL.

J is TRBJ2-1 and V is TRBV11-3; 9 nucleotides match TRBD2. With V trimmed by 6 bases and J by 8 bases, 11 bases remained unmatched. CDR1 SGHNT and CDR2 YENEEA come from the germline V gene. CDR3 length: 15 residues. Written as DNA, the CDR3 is TGTGCCAGCAGTTCTAACGGCGGGGGGGCCTATGAGCAGTTCTTC. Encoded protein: CASSSNGGGAYEQFF.

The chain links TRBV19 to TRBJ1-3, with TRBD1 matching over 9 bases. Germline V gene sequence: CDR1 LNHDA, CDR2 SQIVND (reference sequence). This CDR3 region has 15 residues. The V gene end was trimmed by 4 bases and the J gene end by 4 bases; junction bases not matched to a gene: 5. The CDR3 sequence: CASSTAGTGGNTIYF. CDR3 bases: TGTGCCAGTAGTACCGCCGGGACAGGGGGAAACACCATATATTTT.

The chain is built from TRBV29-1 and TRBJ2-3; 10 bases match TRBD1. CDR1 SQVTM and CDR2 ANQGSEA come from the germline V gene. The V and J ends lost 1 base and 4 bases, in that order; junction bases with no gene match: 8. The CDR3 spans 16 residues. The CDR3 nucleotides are TGCAGCGTTGAAGGACCGGGACAGGGGTGGGCAGATACGCAGTATTTT. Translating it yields CSVEGPGQGWADTQYF.

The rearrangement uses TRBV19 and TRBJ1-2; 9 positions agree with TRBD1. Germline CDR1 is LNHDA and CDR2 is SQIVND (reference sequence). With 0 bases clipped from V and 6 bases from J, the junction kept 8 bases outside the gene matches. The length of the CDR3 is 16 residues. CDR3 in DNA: TGTGCCAGTAGTATAGATCGGGACAGGGCTAGGAATGGCTACACCTTC. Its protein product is CASSIDRDRARNGYTF.

CDR3 loop: CASSLAQGASGELFF. For the CDR3, the DNA is TGTGCCAGCAGCTTGGCGCAGGGGGCATCCGGGGAGCTGTTTTTT. This chain connects TRBV5-5 to TRBJ2-2, with 8 bases aligning to TRBD1. The CDR3 runs 15 residues. V lost 0 bases to trimming and J lost 6 bases; unmatched junction nucleotides: 4. CDR1 is SGHKS, CDR2 YYEKEE, per germline (reference sequence).

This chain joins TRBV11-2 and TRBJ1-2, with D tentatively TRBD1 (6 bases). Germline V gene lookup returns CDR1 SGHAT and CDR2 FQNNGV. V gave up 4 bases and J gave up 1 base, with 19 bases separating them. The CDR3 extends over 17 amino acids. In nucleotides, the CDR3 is TGTGCCAGCAGCTCCATCCGGTTGGGACACCGTAACTATGGCTACACCTTC. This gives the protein CASSSIRLGHRNYGYTF.

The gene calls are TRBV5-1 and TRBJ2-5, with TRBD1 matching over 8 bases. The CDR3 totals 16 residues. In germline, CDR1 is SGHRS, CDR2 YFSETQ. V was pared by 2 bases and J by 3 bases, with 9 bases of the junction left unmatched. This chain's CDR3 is CASSFPGQEIKETQYF. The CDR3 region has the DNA TGCGCCAGCAGCTTCCCGGGACAGGAGATTAAAGAGACCCAGTACTTC.

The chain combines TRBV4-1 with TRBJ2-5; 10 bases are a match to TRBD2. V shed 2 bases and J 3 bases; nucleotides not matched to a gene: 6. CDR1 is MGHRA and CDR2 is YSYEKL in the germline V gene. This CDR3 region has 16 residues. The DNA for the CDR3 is TGCGCCAGCAGCCAAAAGTACCTAGCGGGGGAAGAGACCCAGTACTTC. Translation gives CASSQKYLAGEETQYF.

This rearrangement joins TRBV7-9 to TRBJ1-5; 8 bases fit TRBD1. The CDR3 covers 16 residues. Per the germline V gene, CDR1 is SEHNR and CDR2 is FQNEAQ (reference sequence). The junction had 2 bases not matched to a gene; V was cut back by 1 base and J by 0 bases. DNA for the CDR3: TGTGCCAGCAGCTTAGGGACAGGGTCTAGCAATCAGCCCCAGCATTTT. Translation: CASSLGTGSSNQPQHF.